The sequence of this T cell receptor beta chain was determined in a study of a mutant IDH1 vaccine in newly diagnosed glioma. Across the study: Vaccination started 4-6 weeks after radiotherapy alone, or with temozolomide cycles. Week 35 held visit V12, while week 47 held visit V13. Before enrollment, the patients had been treated with radiotherapy alone, temozolomide alone, or both together. Most of them had received both.

The data were produced by immunoSEQ multiplex PCR, yet TCRdb's version contains in-frame clones alone and is incomplete. The profile shows 50,000 to 55,000 clones, almost 65% of them singletons. Germline values: CDR1 SGHDT, CDR2 YYEEEE. The CDR3 runs to 12 residues. V was clipped by 6 bases and J by 5 bases, with 12 bases between them. This clone came up once. Its matching antigen is unknown. Time point in this sample: week 47, end of study. The vaccine gave 300 ug of a 20-mer mutant IDH1 peptide subcutaneously per dose. Patients received eight vaccinations in weeks 1, 3, 5, 7, 11, 15, 19, 23. The specimen comprised peripheral blood mononuclear cells (PBMCs), sampled from a glioma patient whose treatment included an IDH1 peptide vaccine. The receptor was isolated from a man aged 35 to 55 with glioma. Some clones in this sample may be carry-over from other donors' samples. The gene calls are TRBV5-6 and TRBJ2-7; perhaps TRBD2 as D (6 bases). This CDR3 is CASTRWEDEQYF. The DNA for the CDR3 is TGTGCCAGCACCCGGTGGGAGGACGAGCAGTACTTC.